This T cell receptor beta chain originates from a study of T cells after yellow fever vaccination. TCRdb called the 5' RACE reads again in MiXCR, with one record for every CDR3 protein. The sample yields around 530,000 distinct CDR3 sequences, roughly a sixth seen once. General study findings and limits: One caveat is that FACS-sorted repertoires could contain abundant clonotypes contaminating from the bulk population.

Comments on this clonotype: Its antigen is not identified.

The CDR3 covers 17 residues. V lost 4 bases and J 2 bases, leaving 21 bases between the germline ends. Germline V lookup: CDR1 SGDLS, CDR2 YYNGEE. The origin of this receptor is a man between 18 and 35 years old who received the YFV17D yellow fever vaccine. This material consisted of PBMCs, taken 5 days after the first yellow fever vaccination. V and J are TRBV9 and TRBJ2-5; a possible D gene is TRBD2 (6 bases). The CDR3 DNA reads TGTGCCAGCAGCCCCGAGGTGCGGGGTTTCTTACAAGAGACCCAGTACTTC. Protein product: CASSPEVRGFLQETQYF.